This T cell receptor beta chain was documented in a study of early T cells in non-severe SARS-CoV-2 infection. Turning to the study itself: The sequenced material was bulk RNA from unsorted whole blood, and its chains were unpaired. Study-level results: There was a bias toward anti-spike CD8 responses in VDJdb matching, which missed private and CD4 specificities.

This clonotype has a count of ten or more. The antigen remains undetermined. Germline values: CDR1 SGHAT, CDR2 FQNNGV. CDR3 length equals 15 residues. V lost 7 bases and J lost 4; bases outside the gene matches: 11. Attachment of unique molecular identifiers to individual cDNA molecules was performed. TCRdb fed the 5' RACE reads into MiXCR, producing one record per CDR3 protein. The data contain around 25,000 distinct CDR3 sequences, about 4% of them singletons. This clonotype was sampled from an adult who was a healthcare worker with PCR-confirmed SARS-CoV-2 infection or an uninfected control (not recorded which). The chain joins TRBV11-2 to TRBJ2-3, with 7 positions matching TRBD2. The sample was whole blood. The CDR3 DNA sequence: TGTGCCAGCATCGGTGAGGGCGGGAGCGCAGATACGCAGTATTTT. It yields the protein CASIGEGGSADTQYF.